This passage covers 26 T cell receptor beta chains from one sample sequenced in a study of cytomegalovirus exposure and HLA in healthy donors. The primer mix had 60 Vbeta and 13 Jbeta primers. Produced via immunoSEQ multiplex PCR; TCRdb's table is partial and in-frame only. The repertoire includes 150,000 to 160,000 clones, around 80% of them detected once, and more than 10% sits in the top ten. The source material was PBMCs. The receptor set was obtained from a man aged 25-40 years in good health and CMV-seropositive.

The chain combines TRBV28 with TRBJ1-5; D call uncertain. V lost 2 bases to trimming and J lost 1 base, with 9 bases between them. CDR3 length: 15 residues. Germline V lookup: CDR1 MDHEN, CDR2 SYDVKM. The CDR3 DNA reads TGTGCCAGCAGTTTACAAAACGAGAGCAATCAGCCCCAGCATTTT. Translated: CASSLQNESNQPQHF.

This chain joins TRBV19 and TRBJ1-3; no clear D. The CDR3 sequence is 16 residues long. Per the germline V gene, CDR1 is LNHDA and CDR2 is SQIVND (reference sequence). Trimming took off 5 bases at V and 0 bases at J, with 14 bases between the two ends. The CDR3 nucleotides read TGTGCCAGTAGTCCTTACTTGACTTTCTCTGGAAACACCATATATTTT. It translates to CASSPYLTFSGNTIYF.

The chain uses TRBV7-6 and TRBJ2-5; 7 nucleotides line up with TRBD1. The junction had 2 bases not matched to a gene; V was cut back by 2 bases and J by 2 bases. The germline V gene has CDR1 SGHVS and CDR2 FNYEAQ. The CDR3 length is 14 residues. The CDR3, as DNA: TGTGCCAGCAGCTTATGGACAGGACAAGAGACCCAGTACTTC. Translated, it gives CASSLWTGQETQYF. Full variable domain (remainder filled in from reference TRBV7-6 and TRBJ2-5): GAGVSQSPRYKVTKRGQDVALRCDPISGHVSLYWYRQALGQGPEFLTYFNYEAQQDKSGLPNDRFSAERPEGSISTLTIQRTEQRDSAMYRCASSLWTGQETQYFGPGTRLLVL.

The rearrangement links TRBV13 to TRBJ2-1, with 12 bases lining up with TRBD2. The CDR3 is 18 residues long. From germline, CDR1 is PRHDT and CDR2 FYEKMQ (reference sequence). V dropped 2 bases and J dropped 4; count of bases not matched to a gene: 9. This CDR3 reads CASSLPGLAGNRYNEQFF. Here the CDR3 DNA reads TGTGCCAGCAGCTTACCCGGACTAGCGGGAAATCGGTACAATGAGCAGTTCTTC.

This clone was detected a few times. This chain links TRBV28 with TRBJ1-1; perhaps TRBD1 as D (6 bases). Germline CDR1 is MDHEN and CDR2 is SYDVKM. Trimming shortened V by 4 bases and J by 1 base, and 10 bases separated the two germline ends. The CDR3 sequence is 14 residues long. The CDR3 sequence is CASSWVTGNTEAFF. The CDR3, as DNA: TGTGCCAGCAGTTGGGTGACAGGGAACACTGAAGCTTTCTTT.

This clone occurred once. CDR3 DNA sequence: TGTGCCAGCAGGAGGACAGGGGCCCGTTACAATGAGCAGTTCTTC. Translated, it gives CASRRTGARYNEQFF. The chain links TRBV2 to TRBJ2-1; 9 nucleotides agree with TRBD1. The CDR3 is 15 residues long. CDR1 and CDR2 from the germline V gene are SNHLY and FYNNEI. The trim removed 6 bases at V and 4 bases at J, leaving 7 bases unmatched.

J is TRBJ2-5 and V is TRBV27; TRBD1 matches at 7 bases. The DNA end is a closer match to TRBJ2-7, so the J assignment may be wrong. CDR3 length equals 14 residues. Germline assignment: CDR1 MNHEY and CDR2 SMNVEV (reference sequence). The CDR3 nucleotides are TGTGCCAGCAGCCAGACAGGGTTTTCCTACGAGCAGTACTTC. The encoded protein is CASSQTGFSYEQYF.

This sequence joins TRBV5-1 and TRBJ1-2, with no clear D. The germline V gene encodes CDR1 SGHRS and CDR2 YFSETQ. There are 15 residues in the CDR3. V gave up 0 bases and J gave up 0 bases, with 9 bases separating them. CDR3 sequence reads: CASSLAESANYGYTF. Here the CDR3 DNA reads TGCGCCAGCAGCTTGGCAGAATCCGCTAACTATGGCTACACCTTC.

This clone turned up a few times. This sequence joins TRBV30 and TRBJ1-1; 7 bases align to TRBD1. The trim removed 3 bases at V and 2 bases at J, leaving 6 bases unmatched. The CDR3 extends over 14 amino acids. The germline V gene encodes CDR1 GTSNPN and CDR2 SVGIG (reference sequence). The CDR3 loop reads CAWRLQGPNTEAFF. Here the CDR3 DNA reads TGTGCCTGGAGGCTACAGGGGCCCAACACTGAAGCTTTCTTT.

This chain joins TRBV13 and TRBJ2-1; 7 positions agree with TRBD2. The CDR3 has 14 residues. Per germline, CDR1 PRHDT and CDR2 FYEKMQ (reference sequence). In DNA form, the CDR3 reads TGTGCGGGGGGGGACTCTAGAAATTACAATGAGCAGTTCTTC. Amino acid sequence: CAGGDSRNYNEQFF.

Note on this clone: The sample contains more than one DNA sequence encoding this CDR3. V usage is TRBV5-1 and J usage is TRBJ1-1, with 10 bases identical to TRBD1. The germline gives CDR1 SGHRS, CDR2 YFSETQ. CDR3 length equals 15 residues. Trimming removed 0 bases from V and 5 bases from J; junction bases left unmatched: 4. As DNA, the CDR3 is TGCGCCAGCAGCTTGGGAGGACAGGGGGAAACTGAAGCTTTCTTT. This encodes CASSLGGQGETEAFF.

This clone was picked up a small number of times. J is TRBJ1-1 and V is TRBV7-8; D remains ambiguous. There are 13 residues in the CDR3. Germline CDR1 reads SGHVS; CDR2 reads FQNEAQ. The V and J ends lost 3 bases and 1 base respectively, with 6 bases between them. The DNA of the CDR3 is TGTGCCAGCAGCTTGCGGGGGAACACTGAAGCTTTCTTT. It translates to CASSLRGNTEAFF.

This chain uses TRBV2 with TRBJ2-7; D might be TRBD1 (7 bases). In germline, CDR1 is SNHLY, CDR2 FYNNEI. This CDR3 spans 13 amino acids. CDR3 amino acids: CASRRDRPYEQYF. In DNA form, the CDR3 reads TGTGCTTCTAGGAGGGACAGACCCTACGAGCAGTACTTC.

The V gene is TRBV30, the J gene TRBJ2-3; weak D call: TRBD2 (5 bases). V was clipped by 3 bases and J by 3 bases, with 10 bases between them. Germline V lookup: CDR1 GTSNPN, CDR2 SVGIG (reference sequence). The CDR3 runs 13 residues. The CDR3 sequence: CAWSAGPTDTQYF. The DNA of the CDR3 is TGTGCCTGGAGCGCGGGCCCTACAGATACGCAGTATTTT.

The V call is TRBV7-6, the J call TRBJ1-3; 7 bases agree with TRBD1. Germline V gene sequence: CDR1 SGHVS, CDR2 FNYEAQ. V trimming: 5 bases; J trimming: 0 bases; junction bases outside the gene matches: 7. The CDR3 has 16 residues. CDR3 sequence reads: CASSPGTADSGNTIYF. The CDR3 DNA follows: TGTGCCAGCAGCCCGGGGACAGCGGACTCTGGAAACACCATATATTTT.

The V call is TRBV2, the J call TRBJ2-5, with TRBD1 identical over 8 bases. CDR3 length: 15 residues. The junction had 12 bases not matched to a gene; V was cut back by 8 bases and J by 4 bases. CDR1 and CDR2 from the germline V gene are SNHLY and FYNNEI. CDR3 residues: CASFGPGQVGETQYF. In nucleotides, the CDR3 is TGTGCCAGCTTCGGACCGGGACAGGTGGGAGAGACCCAGTACTTC.

The chain links TRBV5-4 to TRBJ2-4; TRBD1 matches at 9 bases. This CDR3 region has 16 residues. V shed 4 bases and J 0 bases; nucleotides not matched to a gene: 5. Per the germline V gene, CDR1 is SGHNT and CDR2 is YYREEE (reference sequence). CDR3 nucleotides: TGTGCCAGCAGCCCGCAGACAGGGGGAGCCAAAAACATTCAGTACTTC. Translating gives CASSPQTGGAKNIQYF.

This chain uses TRBV19 with TRBJ2-5; 9 nucleotides align to TRBD1. CDR3 length equals 15 residues. Germline V CDR1 and CDR2: LNHDA, SQIVND (reference sequence). The V and J ends lost 5 bases and 7 bases, in that order; junction bases with no gene match: 11. In nucleotides, the CDR3 is TGTGCCAGTAGTCCCCGGGACAGGGAGGGTGGGACCCAGTACTTC. This translates into CASSPRDREGGTQYF.

This chain connects TRBV6-5 to TRBJ2-5, with a possible D match to TRBD1 (5 bases). The germline V gene has CDR1 MNHEY and CDR2 SVGAGI. The V end was cut by 0 bases, the J end by 5 bases, with 13 bases between. This CDR3 is built from 15 residues. CDR3 residues: CASSYSQGTEETQYF. CDR3 in DNA: TGTGCCAGCAGTTACTCGCAGGGTACGGAGGAGACCCAGTACTTC.

V and J are TRBV7-2 and TRBJ1-5, with TRBD1 as a possible D gene (5 bases). The germline V and J ends were trimmed by 0 bases and 6 bases, with 9 bases remaining between them. The CDR3 covers 14 residues. Germline CDR1 and CDR2: SGHTA and FQGNSA. The CDR3 DNA reads as TGTGCCAGCAGCTTAGCGCCGGGGGGTCAGCCCCAGCATTTT. Protein sequence: CASSLAPGGQPQHF.

This clone appeared a few times. This rearrangement joins TRBV4-2 to TRBJ2-6; D not certain. The CDR3 consists of 14 residues. The germline V and J ends were trimmed by 0 bases and 6 bases, with 6 bases remaining between them. Germline V gene lookup returns CDR1 LGHNA and CDR2 YNFKEQ. CDR3: CASSQDRLANVLTF. CDR3 DNA: TGTGCCAGCAGCCAAGATCGTCTGGCCAACGTCCTGACTTTC.

Written as DNA, the CDR3 is TGCAGCACCCGGACCTGGGGCGAAGAGACCCAGTACTTC. Its protein is CSTRTWGEETQYF. V usage is TRBV29-1 and J usage is TRBJ2-5, with D possibly matching TRBD1 (5 bases). Germline V gene sequence: CDR1 SQVTM, CDR2 ANQGSEA. Trimming cost V 8 bases and J 3 bases, with 16 bases left between them. This CDR3 region has 13 residues.

This rearrangement joins TRBV11-3 to TRBJ2-1; no clear D gene. The CDR3 contains 12 residues. V was shortened by 5 bases and J by 5 bases, with 7 bases between the two germline ends. Per the germline V gene, CDR1 is SGHNT and CDR2 is YENEEA. The CDR3 region is CASSQQNNEQFF. CDR3 sequence (DNA): TGTGCCAGCAGCCAACAAAACAATGAGCAGTTCTTC.

This sequence joins TRBV25-1 and TRBJ2-7; 7 nucleotides align to TRBD2. The CDR3 has 15 amino acids. The germline CDR1 and CDR2 sequences are MGHDK and SYGVNS. V lost 6 bases and J lost 2; bases outside the gene matches: 10. The CDR3 DNA is TGTGCCAGCAGGGGCGGGGTGCGGGGGACCTACGAGCAGTACTTC. As protein: CASRGGVRGTYEQYF.

V is TRBV5-5 and J is TRBJ2-2, with 10 bases matching TRBD2. The germline V gene encodes CDR1 SGHKS and CDR2 YYEKEE (reference sequence). J lost 2 bases, V lost 4 bases, and 14 bases had no gene match. The CDR3 has 19 residues. CDR3 sequence reads: CASSRTSGFLRGNTGELFF. The CDR3, as DNA: TGTGCCAGCAGCAGGACTAGCGGATTCTTAAGGGGCAACACCGGGGAGCTGTTTTTT.

This clone has more than one count but fewer than ten. This chain joins TRBV5-5 and TRBJ2-1, with TRBD2 matching 7 bases. V lost 0 bases, J lost 3 bases, and 3 bases stayed unmatched. Germline CDR1 reads SGHKS; CDR2 reads YYEKEE (reference sequence). The CDR3 runs to 15 residues. The CDR3 nucleotides read TGTGCCAGCAGCTTGGCCGCGGGGGACTACAATGAGCAGTTCTTC. The encoded protein is CASSLAAGDYNEQFF.